This TCR beta chain was identified in a study of liver allograft versus peripheral blood T cells. At the level of the study: Graft-liver T cell receptor repertoires were compared against recipient peripheral blood repertoires. Study-wide results and caveats: Differences were reported between the T cell receptor repertoires inside liver allografts and those that were detected in peripheral blood.

TCRdb redid the calling of the reads with MiXCR, one entry per CDR3 protein. This sample has 15,000 to 20,000 distinct CDR3 sequences, with roughly a fifth found just once. Between the trimmed V and J ends, which lost 7 bases and 5 bases, there was a span of 21 bases. The CDR3 is made up of 16 amino acids. Germline V CDR1 and CDR2: MNHNS, SASEGT. To note about this clonotype: Antigen unknown.

The J gene is TRBJ1-5, the V gene TRBV6-1; TRBD1 is a possible D gene (5 bases). This TCR derives from a human patient who had a liver transplant. The T cells may partly be graft donor cells. CDR3 loop: CASMVGFYEGYQPQHF. DNA for the CDR3: TGTGCCAGCATGGTGGGGTTCTATGAGGGGTATCAGCCCCAGCATTTT.